This TCR beta chain was identified in a study of response to subunit inactivated influenza vaccine. Regarding the study as a whole: Only a handful of new T cells, the authors suggested, are recruited with each seasonal influenza vaccination.

A single record per CDR3 protein comes from TCRdb applying MiXCR to the RT-PCR reads. Of roughly 780,000 distinct CDR3 sequences listed, approximately 18% are singletons. Concerning this clonotype itself: Antigen specificity is unknown.

The ends lost 0 bases at V and 9 bases at J; junction bases unmatched: 5. This CDR3 has 14 residues. Germline V gives CDR1 GTSNPN, CDR2 SVGIG (reference sequence). This chain uses TRBV30 with TRBJ2-1; 10 bases line up with TRBD2. The starting material was PBMCs from blood, obtained more than 4 days after vaccination. This sequence was found in a man aged 50-59 years who received an inactivated influenza vaccine. CDR3 residues: CAWSVGTSVGEQFF. The CDR3 nucleotides read TGTGCCTGGAGTGTCGGGACTAGCGTAGGTGAGCAGTTCTTC.